This TCR beta chain was sequenced for a study of blood T cell repertoires in COVID-19. Study as a whole: Sites across the United States, Italy and Spain contributed samples from acute and convalescent COVID-19. Sources were T cells, B-cell-depleted T cells, or PBMCs; the material itself was cDNA or gDNA.

The CDR3 has 14 amino acids. V lost 4 bases, J lost 6 bases, and 12 bases lay in between. CDR1 is ENHRY, CDR2 SYGVKD, per germline. The authors' processing: Reference gene primer amplification yielded estimated nucleated cell counts. The table came from immunoSEQ multiplex PCR; TCRdb's copy has only in-frame clones and leaves some out. V, J and clone size are those of that table, while D and trimming were read from the DNA. This sample has roughly 11,000 clones, with approximately 88% found just once. The sequenced sample consisted of peripheral blood. The sequence came from a woman in her fifties or sixties with active COVID-19. This chain joins TRBV10-3 and TRBJ2-2; weak D call: TRBD2 (7 bases). The CDR3 sequence is CAISAPGGAGELFF. The DNA of the CDR3 is TGTGCCATCAGTGCGCCGGGGGGCGCCGGGGAGCTGTTTTTT.